This T cell receptor beta chain comes out of a study of blood T cell repertoires in COVID-19. In the study overall: Some COVID-19 samples were acute and others convalescent; all came from the United States, Italy and Spain. The cDNA or gDNA used as material had been derived from T cells, B-cell-depleted T cells, or PBMCs.

The method was immunoSEQ multiplex PCR; TCRdb's version includes in-frame clones alone and lacks a portion of them. The data show 270,000 or so clones, about 91% seen once. Participants' reported clinical history set cohort assignment. A PCR-confirmed or clinician-diagnosed COVID-19 case had contacted exposed participants within 2 weeks of entry. The CDR3 sequence is 13 residues long. V lost 8 bases, J lost 6 bases, and 9 bases stayed unmatched. This clonotype was sampled from a man aged 40-49 years who had been exposed to COVID-19. The specimen sequenced was PBMCs or T cells enriched from blood (not recorded which). The chain has TRBV12-3 or TRBV12-4 and TRBJ2-7; 8 bases align to TRBD2. The CDR3 loop is CASRSGSRLEQYF. CDR3 DNA sequence: TGTGCCAGCCGAAGCGGGAGTAGGCTCGAGCAGTACTTC.